This T cell receptor (beta chain) was identified during a study of blood T cell repertoires in COVID-19. Study-level information: Researchers got acute and convalescent COVID-19 samples from the United States, Italy and Spain. Nucleic acid was either cDNA or gDNA, and it came from T cells, B-cell-depleted T cells, or PBMCs.

How the authors handled the data: By means of reference gene primer amplification, nucleated cell counts were estimated. Assay used: immunoSEQ multiplex PCR; TCRdb lists only in-frame clones, some missing. V and J calls and clone size follow that table, whereas D and trimming were derived from the DNA. The sample includes 200,000 to 300,000 clones, around 87% seen only once; the top ten take under 2.5%. The germline V gene has CDR1 MDHEN and CDR2 SYDVKM. The CDR3 runs to 13 residues. J gave up 2 bases and V 5 bases, and 0 bases lay outside the gene matches. The TCR was taken from a woman aged 45-65 years with acute or convalescent COVID-19. The chain uses TRBV28 and TRBJ2-7; 10 nucleotides match TRBD2. Sequencing was done on a sample of peripheral blood. DNA for the CDR3: TGTGCCAGCAGTAGCGGGAGGGCCTACGAGCAGTACTTC. Protein: CASSSGRAYEQYF.